These 30 T cell receptor beta chains came from one sample sequenced in a study of shared clonotypes between healthy human individuals. Clones were sequenced by immunoSEQ multiplex PCR, and TCRdb holds only the in-frame ones, with some missing. The repertoire includes 2 million to 2.5 million clones, around 95% of them detected once, and around 0.13% sits in the top ten. The sequenced sample consisted of naive CD4+ T cells sorted from blood. Specified subset: CD45RA+ positively selected. These receptors all stem from a man aged 18 to 29 in good health.

V and J are TRBV6-4 and TRBJ1-1, with D possibly TRBD1 on 6 matching bases. Germline CDR1 is MRHNA and CDR2 is SNTAGT. This CDR3 is 14 amino acids long. V shed 4 bases and J shed 8 bases, with 17 bases lying between them. The CDR3 spells CASSGRRGRGEAFF. The CDR3, as DNA: TGTGCCAGCAGTGGACGCAGGGGAAGAGGCGAAGCTTTCTTT.

The chain recombines TRBV18 with TRBJ2-7, with 11 bases that match TRBD1. The J segment lost 4 bases and the V segment lost 2 bases, leaving 4 bases of the junction unmatched. This CDR3 has 15 amino acids. Germline CDR1 and CDR2: KGHSH and LQKENI. The CDR3 bases are TGTGCCAGCTCACCATGGGACAGGGGGTGGTACGAGCAGTACTTC. Translation gives CASSPWDRGWYEQYF.

In DNA form, the CDR3 reads TGCGCCAGCAGCTCCGGGACCCTGGGAGGGGGTGAGCAGTTCTTC. It yields the protein CASSSGTLGGGEQFF. The chain employs TRBV5-1 and TRBJ2-1, with a tentative D call TRBD2 (7 bases). The germline gives CDR1 SGHRS, CDR2 YFSETQ. V was trimmed by 3 bases and J by 9 bases, leaving 19 bases between them. The CDR3 spans 15 residues.

The V and J genes are TRBV7-3 and TRBJ2-3, with D possibly being TRBD2 (6 bases). This CDR3 has 15 amino acids. V was trimmed by 2 bases and J by 0 bases, leaving 9 bases between them. The germline V gene encodes CDR1 SGHTA and CDR2 FQGTGA. Here the CDR3 reads CASSLAGTSTDTQYF. CDR3 bases: TGTGCCAGCAGCTTAGCAGGGACTAGCACAGATACGCAGTATTTT.

DNA for the CDR3: TGTGCCAGCAGCTTAAACCCTACAGGGAATGAGCAGTTCTTC. Translating gives CASSLNPTGNEQFF. The chain uses TRBV11-2 and TRBJ2-1; D may be TRBD1 (6 bases). The CDR3 sequence is 14 residues long. The V end was cut by 2 bases, the J end by 7 bases, with 12 bases between. Germline CDR1 reads SGHAT; CDR2 reads FQNNGV.

The table lists this clone with a count of one. The chain combines TRBV5-1 with TRBJ2-5, with TRBD1 matching over 9 bases. Germline CDR1 SGHRS, CDR2 YFSETQ. This CDR3 spans 15 amino acids. The V and J ends lost 4 bases and 5 bases, in that order; junction bases with no gene match: 9. As DNA, the CDR3 is TGCGCCAGCAGCAACAGGGAACAGGGGGCGGAGACCCAGTACTTC. This translates into CASSNREQGAETQYF.

The chain uses TRBV7-9 and TRBJ1-6, with D maybe TRBD1 (5 bases). CDR3 size: 15 residues. Germline lookup yields CDR1 SEHNR and CDR2 FQNEAQ (reference sequence). Between the trimmed V and J ends, which lost 4 bases and 9 bases, there was a span of 16 bases. CDR3 coding DNA: TGTGCCAGCAGCTCGCCCCCCGGGGGAAGTTCACCCCTCCACTTT. Protein product: CASSSPPGGSSPLHF.

This sequence joins TRBV19 and TRBJ1-5; maybe TRBD1 (6 bases). The germline gives CDR1 LNHDA, CDR2 SQIVND (reference sequence). The V and J ends lost 5 bases and 0 bases respectively, with 11 bases between them. This CDR3 spans 15 amino acids. CDR3 nucleotides: TGTGCCAGTAGTCCGACAGGTCTTAGCAATCAGCCCCAGCATTTT. This translates into CASSPTGLSNQPQHF.

The chain has TRBV5-1 and TRBJ2-6; the match to TRBD1 covers 7 bases. This CDR3 is built from 16 residues. J gave up 2 bases and V 0 bases, and 2 bases lay outside the gene matches. Germline CDR1 and CDR2: SGHRS and YFSETQ. The CDR3 DNA reads TGCGCCAGCAGCTTGGAGACAGGGACTGGGGCCAACGTCCTGACTTTC. Amino acids: CASSLETGTGANVLTF.

The gene calls are TRBV7-2 and TRBJ2-7; D remains ambiguous. Germline CDR1 SGHTA, CDR2 FQGNSA. Trimming shortened V by 3 bases and J by 0 bases, and 6 bases separated the two germline ends. The CDR3 is made up of 13 amino acids. The CDR3 region has the DNA TGTGCCAGCAGCTTCCAGGTCTCCTACGAGCAGTACTTC. This gives the protein CASSFQVSYEQYF.

The chain joins TRBV5-1 to TRBJ1-4; D is unclear. Looked up from germline, CDR1 is SGHRS and CDR2 is YFSETQ. The CDR3 length is 15 residues. V was pared by 4 bases and J by 8 bases, with 18 bases between. CDR3 loop: CASSTDGQHGEKLFF. CDR3 nucleotide sequence: TGCGCCAGCAGCACTGATGGGCAACACGGGGAAAAACTGTTTTTT.

The chain recombines TRBV2 with TRBJ1-3; D not resolved. Germline CDR1 reads SNHLY; CDR2 reads FYNNEI. V was trimmed by 6 bases and J by 3 bases, leaving 9 bases between them. The CDR3 totals 13 residues. This CDR3 reads CASRSGLGNTIYF. CDR3 DNA sequence: TGTGCCAGCAGGAGTGGCCTTGGAAACACCATATATTTT.

This clone was counted once. V usage is TRBV2 and J usage is TRBJ2-5; 8 nucleotides match TRBD1. Looked up from germline, CDR1 is SNHLY and CDR2 is FYNNEI. V trimming: 6 bases; J trimming: 2 bases; junction bases outside the gene matches: 8. The CDR3 covers 15 residues. The CDR3 DNA sequence: TGTGCCAGCAGAGTGGACAGGGTAGGACAAGAGACCCAGTACTTC. Protein: CASRVDRVGQETQYF.

The J gene is TRBJ2-4, the V gene TRBV7-2; possible D gene TRBD1, 6 bases. The CDR3 extends over 14 amino acids. The germline gives CDR1 SGHTA, CDR2 FQGNSA. V dropped 5 bases and J dropped 7 bases, with 15 bases sitting between them. The CDR3 loop is CASSGVVGANIQYF. CDR3 DNA: TGTGCCAGCAGCGGGGTGGTGGGGGCCAACATTCAGTACTTC.

This chain joins TRBV30 and TRBJ1-6; D not certain. There are 11 residues in the CDR3. Looked up from germline, CDR1 is GTSNPN and CDR2 is SVGIG (reference sequence). Trimming took 5 bases from V and 6 from J, leaving 5 bases between them. CDR3 coding DNA: TGTGCCTGGGACGGTAATTCACCCCTCCACTTT. It is translated as CAWDGNSPLHF. The variable domain in full, with the rest retrieved from reference TRBV30 and TRBJ1-6, is SQTIHQWPATLVQPVGSPLSLECTVEGTSNPNLYWYRQAAGRGLQLLFYSVGIGQISSEVPQNLSASRPQDRQFILSSKKLLLSDSGFYLCAWDGNSPLHFGNGTRLTVT.

The chain couples TRBV7-9 to TRBJ1-4; 9 bases match TRBD1. Germline V gene data show CDR1 as SEHNR and CDR2 as FQNEAQ (reference sequence). CDR3 size: 14 residues. Germline trimming cut 4 bases from V and 6 bases from J; bases unmatched to any gene: 3. Here the CDR3 reads CASSYRQGDEKLFF. The CDR3 nucleotides are TGTGCCAGCAGCTACAGACAGGGGGATGAAAAACTGTTTTTT.

The gene calls are TRBV29-1 and TRBJ1-1; D is undetermined. Per germline, CDR1 SQVTM and CDR2 ANQGSEA. Trimming took 5 bases from V and 5 from J, leaving 9 bases between them. CDR3 size: 11 residues. CDR3 in amino acids: CSVLPGTEAFF. The DNA of the CDR3 is TGCAGCGTTCTCCCTGGGACTGAAGCTTTCTTT.

The chain recombines TRBV18 with TRBJ1-2; 7 positions match TRBD1. Germline CDR1 KGHSH, CDR2 LQKENI. The CDR3 covers 15 residues. With 2 bases clipped from V and 7 bases from J, the junction kept 10 bases outside the gene matches. CDR3 DNA sequence: TGTGCCAGCTCACCAGAGACAGGGCGTCAGGGTGGCTACACCTTC. Translation: CASSPETGRQGGYTF.

The V and J genes are TRBV6-5 and TRBJ1-1; D is possibly TRBD1 (6 bases). This CDR3 has 15 amino acids. Germline V gene sequence: CDR1 MNHEY, CDR2 SVGAGI. V lost 0 bases to trimming and J lost 3 bases, with 11 bases between them. The CDR3 reads CASSYSGTPHTEAFF. The CDR3 region has the DNA TGTGCCAGCAGTTACTCCGGGACACCCCACACTGAAGCTTTCTTT.

This CDR3 reads CASSSGSFQALHF. CDR3 DNA sequence: TGTGCCAGCAGCTCCGGGTCGTTTCAGGCCCTCCACTTT. The rearrangement links TRBV5-6 to TRBJ1-6; D gene uncertain. The CDR3 extends over 13 amino acids. Germline CDR1 reads SGHDT; CDR2 reads YYEEEE. Trimming cost V 3 bases and J 14 bases, with 15 bases left between them.

V and J are TRBV6-6 and TRBJ2-2, with D perhaps TRBD1 (6 bases). The CDR3 spans 15 residues. Deletions cut 6 bases from V and 2 bases from J, with 13 bases between. Germline V gene data show CDR1 as MNHNY and CDR2 as SVGAGI (reference sequence). CDR3 amino acids: CASSAGTLNTGELFF. CDR3 DNA: TGTGCCAGCAGCGCCGGGACACTTAACACCGGGGAGCTGTTTTTT.

The chain is built from TRBV30 and TRBJ1-1; a possible D gene is TRBD1 (5 bases). The CDR3 runs to 13 residues. The germline CDR1 and CDR2 sequences are GTSNPN and SVGIG (reference sequence). V was cut by 6 bases and J by 1 base, with 12 bases left in between. CDR3 region: CACPRGPNTEAFF. The CDR3 DNA follows: TGTGCCTGCCCGAGGGGACCGAACACTGAAGCTTTCTTT. The full variable domain, in which reference TRBV30 and TRBJ1-1 provide the parts outside the CDR3, is SQTIHQWPATLVQPVGSPLSLECTVEGTSNPNLYWYRQAAGRGLQLLFYSVGIGQISSEVPQNLSASRPQDRQFILSSKKLLLSDSGFYLCACPRGPNTEAFFGQGTRLTVV.

Of note for this clone: Other DNA sequences within the sample encode an identical CDR3. This chain joins TRBV30 and TRBJ1-3; no firm D call. Germline lookup yields CDR1 GTSNPN and CDR2 SVGIG (reference sequence). The ends were cut back, 1 base at V and 1 base at J, with 2 bases in the middle. CDR3 length equals 12 residues. The CDR3 bases are TGTGCCTGGAGTGCTTCTGGAAACACCATATATTTT. Amino acids: CAWSASGNTIYF.

In its sample, this clone was seen a few times. The chain uses TRBV10-3 and TRBJ1-4; 9 bases line up with TRBD1. J gave up 7 bases and V 6 bases, and 6 bases lay outside the gene matches. This CDR3 region has 14 residues. Germline assignment: CDR1 ENHRY and CDR2 SYGVKD. The CDR3 DNA is TGTGCCATCAGCGTGGGACAGGGTAGTGAAAAACTGTTTTTT. Residues: CAISVGQGSEKLFF.

V and J are TRBV29-1 and TRBJ2-3; D unresolved. This CDR3 has 13 amino acids. Germline CDR1 is SQVTM and CDR2 is ANQGSEA. With 5 bases removed from V and 2 bases from J, the gap between germline ends came to 11 bases. The CDR3 region is CSVPAANTDTQYF. In DNA, the CDR3 is TGCAGCGTTCCGGCAGCAAACACAGATACGCAGTATTTT.

J is TRBJ2-7 and V is TRBV5-6, with D perhaps TRBD1 (7 bases). The CDR3 consists of 15 residues. Germline V CDR1 and CDR2: SGHDT, YYEEEE. Trimming shortened V by 4 bases and J by 2 bases, and 16 bases separated the two germline ends. CDR3 sequence (DNA): TGTGCCAGCAGCCAAACGCCAGGGGGGCCCTACGAGCAGTACTTC. The encoded protein is CASSQTPGGPYEQYF. Supplemented by reference TRBV5-6 and TRBJ2-7, the full variable domain reads DAGVTQSPTHLIKTRGQQVTLRCSPKSGHDTVSWYQQALGQGPQFIFQYYEEEERQRGNFPDRFSGHQFPNYSSELNVNALLLGDSALYLCASSQTPGGPYEQYFGPGTRLTVT.

This rearrangement joins TRBV25-1 to TRBJ2-7, with D tentatively TRBD1 (6 bases). From germline, CDR1 is MGHDK and CDR2 SYGVNS. The CDR3 has 12 residues. V was pared by 6 bases and J by 5 bases, with 11 bases between. CDR3: CASSQQGHEQYF. The CDR3 DNA sequence: TGTGCCAGCAGCCAACAGGGCCACGAGCAGTACTTC.

The rearrangement uses TRBV2 and TRBJ2-7, with D tentatively TRBD1 (5 bases). Looked up from germline, CDR1 is SNHLY and CDR2 is FYNNEI. V lost 4 bases, J lost 3 bases, and 13 bases lay in between. The CDR3 is 14 residues long. The CDR3 DNA reads TGTGCCAGCAGTGCTGCGCAGGGAAACTACGAGCAGTACTTC. Translating it yields CASSAAQGNYEQYF.

The chain recombines TRBV30 with TRBJ2-7; D gene unclear. With 0 bases removed from V and 6 bases from J, the gap between germline ends came to 9 bases. Germline-derived CDR1 and CDR2 are GTSNPN and SVGIG (reference sequence). The CDR3 sequence is 12 residues long. The CDR3 reads CAWSVQWGEQYF. DNA for the CDR3: TGTGCCTGGAGTGTACAATGGGGCGAGCAGTACTTC.

V gene TRBV7-9 combines with J gene TRBJ2-5; 11 nucleotides align to TRBD1. Germline CDR1 reads SEHNR; CDR2 reads FQNEAQ (reference sequence). The J segment lost 5 bases and the V segment lost 5 bases, leaving 13 bases of the junction unmatched. This CDR3 is built from 17 residues. CDR3 nucleotide sequence: TGTGCCAGCAGCCCTCCACGTAAGGACAGGGGGCGGGAGACCCAGTACTTC. Amino acids: CASSPPRKDRGRETQYF.